The following is a T cell receptor (beta chain) sequence with its context. Its antigen remains unidentified. The assay was immunoSEQ multiplex PCR, and TCRdb's table has in-frame clones only and misses some. The table includes a few million clones, just under 95% detected once. This entry comes from a study of shared clonotypes between healthy human individuals. Study findings and constraints: The researchers took only blood, and tissue repertoires probably look different.

The V end lost 7 bases, the J end lost 0 bases, and 9 bases lay between the germline ends. Germline-derived CDR1 and CDR2 are GTSNPN and SVGIG (reference sequence). This CDR3 is 12 amino acids long. Sample: naive CD4+ T cells from PBMCs. Specified subset: CD45RA+ positively selected. This receptor was taken from a young man in good health. Some clones in this sample may be carry-over from other donors' samples. The V gene is TRBV30, the J gene TRBJ1-1; the D gene is possibly TRBD1 (5 bases). CDR3 amino acids: CAFDRMNTEAFF. The CDR3, as DNA: TGTGCCTTCGACAGAATGAACACTGAAGCTTTCTTT.